This T cell receptor beta chain was profiled in a study of blood T cell repertoires in COVID-19. The wider study: There were acute and convalescent COVID-19 samples, and they came from the United States, Italy and Spain.

This CDR3 comprises 15 residues. Trimming took 4 bases from V and 1 from J; bases not matched to a gene: 8. CDR1 is GTSNPN and CDR2 is SVGIG in the germline V gene (reference sequence). Original processing notes: Reference gene primer amplification in the assay estimated nucleated cell counts. Clones were sequenced by immunoSEQ multiplex PCR, and TCRdb holds only the in-frame ones, with some missing. V and J calls and clone size come straight from that table; D and trimming were deduced from the DNA. The repertoire consists of some 71,000 clones, with about nine tenths occurring once and the leading ten covering 1.5% to 2.5%.

The sequencing sample was made of peripheral blood. The chain uses TRBV30 and TRBJ1-1, with 8 positions matching TRBD1. The sequence derives from a man aged 25-40 years with acute or convalescent COVID-19. The CDR3 DNA is TGTGCCTGGACCCTAAAGGGGACAGGGAACACTGAAGCTTTCTTT. This codes for CAWTLKGTGNTEAFF.